There are many counts of the clone carrying this T cell receptor (beta chain). As yet, its antigen is unknown. This record comes from a study of CD8 T cells in ankylosing spondylitis. Overall study results and limits: Disease-linked clones, CD8+, were relatively rare in peripheral blood.

TCRdb redid the calling of the 5' RACE reads with MiXCR, one entry per CDR3 protein. The sample has 85,000 to 100,000 distinct CDR3 sequences, about 8% seen once; the top ten hold nearly 10%. The ends lost 6 bases at V and 2 bases at J; junction bases unmatched: 5. The CDR3 totals 15 residues. CDR1 DFQATT and CDR2 SNEGSKA come from the germline V gene (reference sequence). The chain recombines TRBV20-1 with TRBJ2-6, with TRBD1 matching over 9 bases. The receptor's source is a male donor with ankylosing spondylitis or in good health (not recorded which). Sequencing used blood, either unsorted or a sorted T cell fraction (not recorded which). CDR3 sequence (DNA): TGCAGTGCCCCGACAGGGGGAACTGGGGCCAACGTCCTGACTTTC. Translating gives CSAPTGGTGANVLTF.